Sequencing of this TCR beta chain was carried out in a study of T cell clonotyping in hematopoietic cell transplantation. Whole-study results and caveats: Cells were unsorted, so CD4 and CD8 contributions were not separated. Pathologically expanded recipient clonotypes increased progressively from day 30 to day 180 as diversity fell. Few recipient clonotypes overlapped donors; over 97% were de novo at given depth.

Points on this clone: Its target is unknown.

V was clipped by 5 bases and J by 4 bases, with 9 bases between them. The CDR3 extends over 12 amino acids. Germline-derived CDR1 and CDR2 are SNHLY and FYNNEI. Using immunoSEQ multiplex PCR, the repertoire was profiled, and TCRdb retains in-frame clones only, with some absent. Of more than 9,000 clones listed, approximately 51% are singletons. Recipients were bled about 28 days pretransplant and at posttransplant days 30, 100, 180. V gene TRBV2 combines with J gene TRBJ2-7, with no clear D. The sequences come from peripheral blood mononuclear cells, collected 100 days after allogeneic stem cell transplant. This clonotype was sampled from a female patient in her 50s who had an allogeneic stem cell transplant from an unrelated donor, so the T cells may come from the graft donor. Some clones in this sample may be carry-over from other donors' samples. The CDR3 bases are TGTGCCAGCAGTCCGGCTGGGTACGAGCAGTACTTC. Translating gives CASSPAGYEQYF.